This T cell receptor beta chain was found in a study of blood T cell repertoires in COVID-19. Study at large: The United States, Italy and Spain provided the acute and convalescent COVID-19 samples.

The data were produced by immunoSEQ multiplex PCR, yet TCRdb's version contains in-frame clones alone and is incomplete. This sample has some 300,000 clones, with around 90% found just once. Trimming stripped 2 bases from V and 5 bases from J, with 21 bases between. CDR1 MNHEY and CDR2 SVGEGT come from the germline V gene. The CDR3 loop spans 17 amino acids. The specimen was peripheral blood. The rearrangement joins TRBV6-2 or TRBV6-3 to TRBJ1-1; a possible D gene is TRBD1 (5 bases). The receptor's source is a woman aged 40-49 years with COVID-19, enrolled during active disease. The CDR3 sequence is CASSYVEVGGRRTEAFF. CDR3 DNA: TGTGCCAGCAGTTACGTGGAGGTCGGGGGAAGGCGTACTGAAGCTTTCTTT.